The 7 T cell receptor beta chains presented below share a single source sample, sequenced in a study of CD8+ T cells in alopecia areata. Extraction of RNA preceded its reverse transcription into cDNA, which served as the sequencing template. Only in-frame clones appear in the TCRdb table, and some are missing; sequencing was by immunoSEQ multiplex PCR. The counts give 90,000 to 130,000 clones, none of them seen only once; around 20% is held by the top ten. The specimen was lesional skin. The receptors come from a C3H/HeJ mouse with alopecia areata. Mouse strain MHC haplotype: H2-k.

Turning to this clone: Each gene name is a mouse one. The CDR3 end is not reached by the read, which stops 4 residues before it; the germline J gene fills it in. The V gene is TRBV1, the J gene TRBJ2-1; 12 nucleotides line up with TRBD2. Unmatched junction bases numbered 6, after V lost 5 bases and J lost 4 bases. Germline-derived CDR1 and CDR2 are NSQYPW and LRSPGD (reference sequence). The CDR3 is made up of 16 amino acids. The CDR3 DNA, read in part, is TGCACCTGCAGTACTCGACTGGGGGGGCGGTATGCT. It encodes CTCSTRLGGRYA. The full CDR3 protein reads CTCSTRLGGRYAEQFF.

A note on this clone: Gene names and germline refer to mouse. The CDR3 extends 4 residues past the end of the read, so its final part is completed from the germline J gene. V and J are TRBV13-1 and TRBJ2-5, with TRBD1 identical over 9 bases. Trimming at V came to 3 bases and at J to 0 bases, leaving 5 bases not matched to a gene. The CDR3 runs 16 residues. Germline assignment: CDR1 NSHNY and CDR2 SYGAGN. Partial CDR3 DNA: TGTGCCAGCAGTGCCCCGGGACAGGGTAACCAAGAC. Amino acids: CASSAPGQGNQD. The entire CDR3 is CASSAPGQGNQDTQYF.

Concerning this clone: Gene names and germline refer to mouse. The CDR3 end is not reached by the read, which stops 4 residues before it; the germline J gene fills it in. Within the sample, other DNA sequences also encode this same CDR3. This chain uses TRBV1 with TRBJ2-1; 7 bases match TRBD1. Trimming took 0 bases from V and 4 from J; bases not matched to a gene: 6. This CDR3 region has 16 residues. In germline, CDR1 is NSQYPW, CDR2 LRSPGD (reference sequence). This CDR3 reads CTCSADLPGGYAEQFF. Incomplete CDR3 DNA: TGCACCTGCAGTGCAGATCTCCCAGGGGGTTATGCT.

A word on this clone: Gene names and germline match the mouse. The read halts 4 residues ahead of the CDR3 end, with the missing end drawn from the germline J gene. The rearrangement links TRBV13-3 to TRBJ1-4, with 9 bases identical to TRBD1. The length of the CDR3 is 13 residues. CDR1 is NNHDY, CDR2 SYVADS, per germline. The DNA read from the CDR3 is TGTGCCAGCTGGGGACAGGGATCCGAA. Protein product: CASWGQGSE. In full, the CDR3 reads CASWGQGSERLFF.

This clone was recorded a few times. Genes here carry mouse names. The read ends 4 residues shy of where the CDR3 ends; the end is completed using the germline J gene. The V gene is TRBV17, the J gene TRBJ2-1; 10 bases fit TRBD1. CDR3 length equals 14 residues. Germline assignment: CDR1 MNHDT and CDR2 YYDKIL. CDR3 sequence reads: CASSRPGQGAEQFF. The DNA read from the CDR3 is TGTGCTAGCAGTAGACCGGGACAGGGGGCT.

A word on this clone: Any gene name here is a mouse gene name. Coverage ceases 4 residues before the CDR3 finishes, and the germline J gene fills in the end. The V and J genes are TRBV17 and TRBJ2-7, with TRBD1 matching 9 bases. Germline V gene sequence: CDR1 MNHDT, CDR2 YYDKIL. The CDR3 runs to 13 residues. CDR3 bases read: TGTGCTAGCAACGCCGGGACAGGGTAT. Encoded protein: CASNAGTGY. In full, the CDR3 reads CASNAGTGYEQYF. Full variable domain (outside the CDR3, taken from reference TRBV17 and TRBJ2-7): DTTVKQNPRYKLARVGKPVNLICSQTMNHDTMYWYQKKPNQAPKLLLFYYDKILNREADTFEKFQSSRPNNSFCSLYIGSAGLEYSAMYLCASNAGTGYEQYFGPGTRLTVL.

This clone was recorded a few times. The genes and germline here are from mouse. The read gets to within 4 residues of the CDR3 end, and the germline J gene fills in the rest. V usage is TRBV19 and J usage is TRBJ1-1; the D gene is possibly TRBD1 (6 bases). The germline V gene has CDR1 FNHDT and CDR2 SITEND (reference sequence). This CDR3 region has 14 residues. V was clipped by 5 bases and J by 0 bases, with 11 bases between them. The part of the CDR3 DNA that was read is TGTGCCAGCAGACAGGACAGAACAAACACA. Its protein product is CASRQDRTNT. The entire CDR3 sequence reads CASRQDRTNTEVFF. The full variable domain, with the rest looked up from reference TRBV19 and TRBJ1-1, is GGIITQTPKFLIGQEGQKLTLKCQQNFNHDTMYWYRQDSGKGLRLIYYSITENDLQKGDLSEGYDASREKKSSFSLTVTSAQKNEMAVFLCASRQDRTNTEVFFGKGTRLTVV.